The 22 T cell receptor beta chains reported below all come from one sample, sequenced in a study of blood T cell repertoires in COVID-19. Some clones are missing from TCRdb's copy, which holds only in-frame ones; the method was immunoSEQ multiplex PCR. Among roughly 260,000 clones listed, about nine tenths were seen once. Sequences were obtained from PBMCs or T cells enriched from blood (not recorded which). The receptors here all came from a woman younger than 35 who had recovered from COVID-19.

The rearrangement links TRBV7-7 to TRBJ2-5; 10 bases agree with TRBD2. J was trimmed by 3 bases and V by 1 base; bases with no gene match: 8. Germline assignment: CDR1 SSHAT and CDR2 FNYEAQ (reference sequence). The CDR3 loop spans 17 amino acids. CDR3 region: CASSLDAFGLAEETQYF. CDR3 nucleotide sequence: TGTGCCAGCAGCTTAGACGCTTTCGGACTAGCGGAAGAGACCCAGTACTTC.

The chain carries TRBV6-2 or TRBV6-3 and TRBJ1-1; maybe TRBD1 (6 bases). The CDR3 loop spans 16 amino acids. Between the trimmed V and J ends, which lost 5 bases and 0 bases, there was a span of 16 bases. Germline loops: CDR1 MNHEY, CDR2 SVGEGT. The CDR3 region is CASSGFRDIMNTEAFF. CDR3 nucleotides: TGTGCCAGCAGTGGGTTCCGGGACATCATGAACACTGAAGCTTTCTTT.

The gene calls are TRBV25-1 and TRBJ2-3; TRBD2 matches at 8 bases. The CDR3 spans 14 residues. Per germline, CDR1 MGHDK and CDR2 SYGVNS. Trimming at V came to 10 bases and at J to 2 bases, leaving 8 bases not matched to a gene. CDR3 protein: CATGGETLTDTQYF. CDR3 in DNA: TGTGCCACGGGGGGGGAGACTCTCACAGATACGCAGTATTTT.

The gene calls are TRBV29-1 and TRBJ2-7; D is uncertain. Per the germline V gene, CDR1 is SQVTM and CDR2 is ANQGSEA. Trimming pared 6 bases from V and 6 bases from J, leaving 12 bases between. The CDR3 consists of 11 residues. The CDR3 protein is CSVNGPGEQYF. The CDR3 bases are TGCAGCGTAAATGGTCCGGGCGAGCAGTACTTC.

The chain joins TRBV2 to TRBJ1-1; TRBD1 is a possible D gene (6 bases). The length of the CDR3 is 18 residues. In germline, CDR1 is SNHLY, CDR2 FYNNEI. V was pared by 6 bases and J by 3 bases, with 26 bases between. Here the CDR3 DNA reads TGTGCCAGCAGCGAACCTCCTGTATGGGGGCGGGAGGACACTGAAGCTTTCTTT. The encoded protein is CASSEPPVWGREDTEAFF.

This sequence joins TRBV19 and TRBJ2-5, with a tentative D call TRBD2 (6 bases). Germline CDR1 LNHDA, CDR2 SQIVND (reference sequence). The V end lost 6 bases, the J end lost 9 bases, and 17 bases lay between the germline ends. This CDR3 spans 13 amino acids. DNA of the CDR3: TGTGCCAGTAGCTATAGCGGCGTTGCGGCCCAGTACTTC. It yields the protein CASSYSGVAAQYF.

V is TRBV2 and J is TRBJ2-5; tentatively, D is TRBD1 (6 bases). Germline V lookup: CDR1 SNHLY, CDR2 FYNNEI. The CDR3 is 13 residues long. V lost 4 bases and J 5 bases, leaving 11 bases between the germline ends. The CDR3 sequence is CASSANQGETQYF. DNA of the CDR3: TGTGCCAGCAGTGCGAACCAGGGGGAGACCCAGTACTTC.

This sequence joins TRBV19 and TRBJ1-5; 7 bases are shared with TRBD1. The CDR3 length is 16 residues. Germline lookup yields CDR1 LNHDA and CDR2 SQIVND (reference sequence). After removal of 6 bases from V and 6 bases from J, the junction contained 14 bases not matched to a gene. CDR3: CASSQGGRQGGQPQHF. The CDR3 coding sequence is TGTGCCAGTAGCCAGGGGGGCCGACAGGGAGGTCAGCCCCAGCATTTT.

In its sample, this clone was seen many times. The chain combines TRBV28 with TRBJ2-7; a possible D gene is TRBD1 (5 bases). Germline CDR1 is MDHEN and CDR2 is SYDVKM. There are 13 residues in the CDR3. The V end was cut by 7 bases, the J end by 6 bases, with 16 bases between. This chain's CDR3 is CASKLPGMSEQYF. The CDR3 region has the DNA TGTGCCAGCAAATTACCAGGGATGAGCGAGCAGTACTTC.

This sequence joins TRBV28 and TRBJ1-2; no definite D call. CDR1 is MDHEN, CDR2 SYDVKM, per germline. V shed 4 bases and J shed 2 bases, with 11 bases lying between them. The CDR3 has 14 residues. The CDR3 sequence is CASSYAGSNYGYTF. The CDR3 DNA is TGTGCCAGCAGTTACGCCGGGTCCAACTATGGCTACACCTTC.

This chain's CDR3 is CASSITGGFTGELFF. CDR3 coding DNA: TGTGCCAGTAGTATAACAGGGGGCTTCACCGGGGAGCTGTTTTTT. The chain has TRBV19 and TRBJ2-2, with 9 bases matching TRBD1. Germline values: CDR1 LNHDA, CDR2 SQIVND (reference sequence). V lost 2 bases and J lost 4; bases outside the gene matches: 2. This CDR3 contains 15 residues.

This clone appeared a few times. This rearrangement joins TRBV5-1 to TRBJ1-4; 8 nucleotides line up with TRBD1. The V segment lost 0 bases and the J segment 5 bases; nucleotides outside the gene matches: 6. The CDR3 has 16 amino acids. Germline V CDR1 and CDR2: SGHRS, YFSETQ. CDR3 amino acids: CASSLGRTGSNEKLFF. In DNA form, the CDR3 reads TGCGCCAGCAGCTTGGGGCGGACAGGGTCAAATGAAAAACTGTTTTTT.

V gene TRBV5-1 combines with J gene TRBJ2-1; TRBD1 aligns across 11 bases. Germline V gene lookup returns CDR1 SGHRS and CDR2 YFSETQ. The trim removed 2 bases at V and 7 bases at J, leaving 5 bases unmatched. CDR3 length: 15 residues. In nucleotides, the CDR3 is TGCGCCAGCAGCTTACCGGGACAGGGGGTGAATGAGCAGTTCTTC. Translated: CASSLPGQGVNEQFF.

The rearrangement links TRBV11-2 to TRBJ2-7, with unresolved D. Per germline, CDR1 SGHAT and CDR2 FQNNGV. V dropped 1 base and J dropped 5 bases, with 6 bases sitting between them. This CDR3 comprises 12 residues. The DNA of the CDR3 is TGTGCCAGCAGCTTAGTCCCCAACGAGCAGTACTTC. Its translation is CASSLVPNEQYF. Filled out from reference TRBV11-2 and TRBJ2-7, the complete variable domain reads EAGVAQSPRYKIIEKRQSVAFWCNPISGHATLYWYQQILGQGPKLLIQFQNNGVVDDSQLPKDRFSAERLKGVDSTLKIQPAKLEDSAVYLCASSLVPNEQYFGPGTRLTVT.

The rearrangement uses TRBV30 and TRBJ2-2; TRBD1 might be the D (6 bases). Germline CDR1 GTSNPN, CDR2 SVGIG (reference sequence). This CDR3 region has 13 residues. V was clipped by 2 bases and J by 5 bases, with 9 bases between them. In DNA, the CDR3 is TGTGCCTGGAGTTCTAGGGGGACCGGGGAGCTGTTTTTT. This encodes CAWSSRGTGELFF.

The chain links TRBV30 to TRBJ1-2, with 7 positions matching TRBD1. Germline CDR1 GTSNPN, CDR2 SVGIG (reference sequence). The V segment lost 5 bases and the J segment 10 bases; nucleotides outside the gene matches: 16. There are 14 residues in the CDR3. The CDR3 DNA reads TGTGCCTGGGATCGATTCGGGACAGCCAACCCCTACACCTTC. Translated, it gives CAWDRFGTANPYTF.

The chain uses TRBV29-1 and TRBJ2-5; no reliable D call. Germline V gene lookup returns CDR1 SQVTM and CDR2 ANQGSEA. The CDR3 runs to 11 residues. V lost 2 bases and J 5 bases, leaving 6 bases between the germline ends. The CDR3 DNA is TGCAGCGTTGAATATCCGGAGACCCAGTACTTC. It yields the protein CSVEYPETQYF.

The genes are TRBV2 and TRBJ2-7; the match to TRBD2 covers 9 bases. With V trimmed by 6 bases and J by 1 base, 4 bases remained unmatched. CDR3 size: 14 residues. Germline values: CDR1 SNHLY, CDR2 FYNNEI. CDR3 region: CASSGSGRSYEQYF. The CDR3 DNA sequence: TGTGCCAGCAGCGGTAGCGGGAGATCCTACGAGCAGTACTTC.

In its sample, this clone was seen a few times. The chain is built from TRBV5-1 and TRBJ2-2, with D unclear. Deletions cut 0 bases from V and 2 bases from J, with 8 bases between. Germline assignment: CDR1 SGHRS and CDR2 YFSETQ. The CDR3 is 15 residues long. CDR3 loop: CASSLDRPNTGELFF. CDR3 in DNA: TGCGCCAGCAGCTTGGACAGACCTAACACCGGGGAGCTGTTTTTT.

The V and J genes are TRBV9 and TRBJ2-1; TRBD2 matches 13 bases. V trimming: 0 bases; J trimming: 8 bases; junction bases outside the gene matches: 2. Germline CDR1 and CDR2: SGDLS and YYNGEE. The CDR3 consists of 15 residues. The CDR3 loop is CASSVEGLAGDEQFF. CDR3 nucleotides: TGTGCCAGCAGCGTAGAAGGACTAGCGGGAGATGAGCAGTTCTTC. Combining the CDR3 with reference TRBV9 and TRBJ2-1 gives the whole variable domain DSGVTQTPKHLITATGQRVTLRCSPRSGDLSVYWYQQSLDQGLQFLIQYYNGEERAKGNILERFSAQQFPDLHSELNLSSLELGDSALYFCASSVEGLAGDEQFFGPGTRLTVL.

This chain uses TRBV6-2 or TRBV6-3 with TRBJ2-7, with TRBD1 matching 9 bases. The germline gives CDR1 MNHEY, CDR2 SVGEGT. This CDR3 has 19 residues. With V trimmed by 4 bases and J by 0 bases, 16 bases remained unmatched. CDR3 DNA: TGTGCCAGCAGTTCCGGACAGGGGAGGAAAGCCCCCGTCTCCTACGAGCAGTACTTC. Translating gives CASSSGQGRKAPVSYEQYF.

The chain carries TRBV27 and TRBJ2-7; 7 bases line up with TRBD1. The CDR3 totals 13 residues. The V gene end was trimmed by 5 bases and the J gene end by 2 bases; junction bases not matched to a gene: 3. CDR1 is MNHEY, CDR2 SMNVEV, per germline (reference sequence). The CDR3 spells CASSRTGPYEQYF. CDR3 sequence (DNA): TGTGCCAGCAGTCGGACAGGACCCTACGAGCAGTACTTC.